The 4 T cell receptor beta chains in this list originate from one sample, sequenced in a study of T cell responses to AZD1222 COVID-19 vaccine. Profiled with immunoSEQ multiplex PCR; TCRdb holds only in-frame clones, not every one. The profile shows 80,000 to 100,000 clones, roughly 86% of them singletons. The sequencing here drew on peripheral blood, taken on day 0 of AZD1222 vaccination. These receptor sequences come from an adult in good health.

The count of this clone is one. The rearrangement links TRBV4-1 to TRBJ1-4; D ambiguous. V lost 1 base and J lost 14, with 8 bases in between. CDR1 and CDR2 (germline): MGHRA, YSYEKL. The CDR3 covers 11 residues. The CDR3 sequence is CASSQGPDLFF. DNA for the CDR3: TGCGCCAGCAGCCAAGGCCCCGATCTGTTTTTT.

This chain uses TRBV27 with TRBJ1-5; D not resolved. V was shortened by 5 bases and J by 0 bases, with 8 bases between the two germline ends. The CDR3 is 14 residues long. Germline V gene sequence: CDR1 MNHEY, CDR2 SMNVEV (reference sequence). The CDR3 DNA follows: TGTGCCAGCAGTCCCAAGTATAGCAATCAGCCCCAGCATTTT. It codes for CASSPKYSNQPQHF.

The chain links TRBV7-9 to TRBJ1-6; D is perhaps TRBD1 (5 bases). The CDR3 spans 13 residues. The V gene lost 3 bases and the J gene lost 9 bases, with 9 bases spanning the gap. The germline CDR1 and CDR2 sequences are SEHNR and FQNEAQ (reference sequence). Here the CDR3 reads CASSFQGGSPLHF. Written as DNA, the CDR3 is TGTGCCAGCAGCTTCCAGGGAGGTTCACCCCTCCACTTT.

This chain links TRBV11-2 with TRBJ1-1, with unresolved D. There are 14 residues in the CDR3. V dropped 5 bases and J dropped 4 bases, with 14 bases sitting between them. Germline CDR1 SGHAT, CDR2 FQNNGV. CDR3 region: CASSPRVGGTEAFF. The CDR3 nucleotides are TGTGCCAGCAGCCCGAGGGTCGGTGGCACTGAAGCTTTCTTT.